This T cell receptor (beta chain) was identified in a study of T-cell reconstitution after alpha-beta-depleted transplantation in children (dated by TCRdb to the mid-2010s). For the wider study: The study quantitatively tracked T-cell immune reconstitution after TCRalphabeta/CD19-depleted allogeneic hematopoietic cell transplantation in children using TCR repertoire profiling.

Libraries were prepared through PCR. For sequencing, an Illumina HiSeq 2500 was employed. Molecular barcoding was employed in the preparation of TCR libraries, with unique molecular identifiers being used to normalize TCRbeta repertoire quantification. In-frame beta chains were kept once TCRdb had trimmed the public reads at Q25 with fastp and called clones with MiXCR. Rows with a matching CDR3 protein are joined into one entry that keeps the most common DNA and genes. Across this sample there are just under 550,000 distinct CDR3 sequences, with 18% seen only once. Together, the top ten hold 2.5% to 4% of the sample. About this clonotype: There is no known antigen for this receptor. No clone much larger than this one lies a single base away; base qualities are absent.

The starting material was PBMCs from the stem cell graft donor, obtained from the stem cell graft. The TCR comes from a human donor who donated a stem cell graft to a child with acute lymphoblastic leukemia.

The sequenced DNA is TGTGCCAGCAGCCATGGTTTGCCCTCGCTAGCCAAAAACATTCAGTACTTC. It translates to CASSHGLPSLAKNIQYF. The chain employs TRBV16 and TRBJ2-4; the D gene is unclear. Trimming costs V 3 bases and J 0 bases, and their ends lie 15 bases apart. Including cysteine and phenylalanine, the CDR3 has 17 amino acids. Just the 51-base CDR3 DNA is kept, in frame starting at base 1. The germline V gene provides CDR1 KGHSY and CDR2 FQNENV.